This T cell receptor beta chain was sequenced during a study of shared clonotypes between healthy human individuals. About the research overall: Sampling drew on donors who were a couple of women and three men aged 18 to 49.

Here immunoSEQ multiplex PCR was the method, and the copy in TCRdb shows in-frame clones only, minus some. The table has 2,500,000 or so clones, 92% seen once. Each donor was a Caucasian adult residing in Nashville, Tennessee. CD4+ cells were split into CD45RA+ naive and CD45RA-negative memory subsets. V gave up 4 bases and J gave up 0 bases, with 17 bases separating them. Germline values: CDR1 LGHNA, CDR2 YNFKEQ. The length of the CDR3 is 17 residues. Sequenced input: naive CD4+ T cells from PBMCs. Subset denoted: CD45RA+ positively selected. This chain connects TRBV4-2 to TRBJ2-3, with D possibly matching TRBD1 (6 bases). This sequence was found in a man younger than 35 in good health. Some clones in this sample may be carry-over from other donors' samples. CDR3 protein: CASSRIFQGTSTDTQYF. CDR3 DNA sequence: TGTGCCAGCAGCCGGATATTCCAGGGGACGAGCACAGATACGCAGTATTTT.